A single sample is the source of the 6 T cell receptor beta chains below, sequenced in a study of blood T cell repertoires in COVID-19. TCRdb keeps only in-frame clones here, not all; method: immunoSEQ multiplex PCR. This table has about 97,000 clones, around 92% appearing once. The sample was peripheral blood. Receptors originate from a man younger than 35 with acute or convalescent COVID-19.

This clone was counted a single time. The genes are TRBV7-8 and TRBJ1-1; TRBD1 is a possible D gene (5 bases). Germline assignment: CDR1 SGHVS and CDR2 FQNEAQ. This CDR3 spans 15 amino acids. The V end lost 4 bases, the J end lost 4 bases, and 16 bases lay between the germline ends. The CDR3 coding sequence is TGTGCCAGCAGCTCAGACAGAAATTCAGCCACTGAAGCTTTCTTT. This translates into CASSSDRNSATEAFF.

This clone has more than one count but fewer than ten. The sample carries other DNA sequences with the same CDR3. The gene calls are TRBV7-9 and TRBJ1-1, with TRBD1 as a possible D gene (5 bases). From germline, CDR1 is SEHNR and CDR2 FQNEAQ (reference sequence). V was pared by 1 base and J by 1 base, with 10 bases between. The CDR3 is 15 amino acids. The CDR3 spells CASSLVGRENTEAFF. The CDR3 DNA reads as TGTGCCAGCAGCTTAGTGGGCAGGGAGAACACTGAAGCTTTCTTT.

This rearrangement joins TRBV6-5 to TRBJ1-4, with 10 bases identical to TRBD1. After removal of 7 bases from V and 7 bases from J, the junction contained 9 bases not matched to a gene. Germline-derived CDR1 and CDR2 are MNHEY and SVGAGI. The CDR3 is 15 amino acids. This CDR3 is CASTGQGTGGEKLFF. In nucleotides, the CDR3 is TGTGCCAGCACGGGACAGGGGACAGGCGGTGAAAAACTGTTTTTT.

The chain uses TRBV19 and TRBJ2-3; TRBD2 agrees at 7 bases. V lost 6 bases, J lost 4 bases, and 13 bases stayed unmatched. The germline V gene has CDR1 LNHDA and CDR2 SQIVND (reference sequence). The CDR3 is 16 amino acids. In nucleotides, the CDR3 is TGTGCCAGTAGCTCAGCGGGGAGGGGTAGCGCAGATACGCAGTATTTT. Protein sequence: CASSSAGRGSADTQYF.

The V call is TRBV7-2, the J call TRBJ1-5; D remains ambiguous. V was trimmed by 3 bases and J by 3 bases, leaving 15 bases between them. Germline V lookup: CDR1 SGHTA, CDR2 FQGNSA. CDR3 length: 16 amino acids. This chain's CDR3 is CASSFMTLAANQPQHF. The DNA for the CDR3 is TGTGCCAGCAGCTTTATGACTCTCGCGGCCAATCAGCCCCAGCATTTT.

This clone was found a few times. The chain employs TRBV5-1 and TRBJ2-7; D is ambiguous. V shed 2 bases and J shed 2 bases, with 11 bases lying between them. CDR3 size: 14 residues. CDR1 and CDR2 from the germline V gene are SGHRS and YFSETQ. CDR3 amino acids: CASSLTEPTYEQYF. In DNA form, the CDR3 reads TGCGCCAGCAGCTTAACAGAACCGACCTACGAGCAGTACTTC.